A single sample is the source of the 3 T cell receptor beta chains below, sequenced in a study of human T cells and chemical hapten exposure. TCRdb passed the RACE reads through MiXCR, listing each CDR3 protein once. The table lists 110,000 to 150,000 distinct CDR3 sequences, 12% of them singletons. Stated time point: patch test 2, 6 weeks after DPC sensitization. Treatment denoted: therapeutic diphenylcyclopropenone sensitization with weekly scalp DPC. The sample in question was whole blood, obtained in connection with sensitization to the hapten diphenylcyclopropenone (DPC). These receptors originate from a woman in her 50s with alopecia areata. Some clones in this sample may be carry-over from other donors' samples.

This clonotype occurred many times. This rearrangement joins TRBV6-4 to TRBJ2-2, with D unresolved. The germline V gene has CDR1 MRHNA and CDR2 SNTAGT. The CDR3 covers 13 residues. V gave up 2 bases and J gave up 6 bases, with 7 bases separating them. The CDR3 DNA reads TGTGCCAGCAGTGACAGGGTGGCCGGGGAGCTGTTTTTT. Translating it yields CASSDRVAGELFF.

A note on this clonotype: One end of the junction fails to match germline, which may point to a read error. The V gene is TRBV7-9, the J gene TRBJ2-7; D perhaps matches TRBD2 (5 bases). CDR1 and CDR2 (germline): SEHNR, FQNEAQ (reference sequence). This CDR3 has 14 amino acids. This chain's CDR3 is CVSSLEGGAYEQYF. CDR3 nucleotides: TGTGTCAGCAGCTTAGAGGGCGGAGCTTACGAGCAGTACTTC.

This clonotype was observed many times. The CDR3 nucleotides are TGTGCCAGCAGTGAGCTAGATACGCAGTATTTT. This gives the protein CASSELDTQYF. The rearrangement links TRBV6-2 or TRBV6-3 to TRBJ2-3; D call uncertain. The CDR3 is 11 amino acids. The V gene's germline CDR1 is MNHEY and CDR2 SVGEGT. V was cut by 5 bases and J by 5 bases, with 5 bases left in between.